This T cell receptor beta chain was sequenced for a study of blood T cells in healthy people across ages. The CDR3 has 17 amino acids. Germline V gives CDR1 MNHNS, CDR2 SASEGT. The V gene lost 6 bases and the J gene lost 5 bases, with 26 bases spanning the gap. Together with a sample-barcoded 5' primer, a J-beta primer mix was included in a second PCR lasting about 7 to 12 cycles. Each cDNA molecule received a tag from a template-switch adaptor that had 12 random nucleotides. TCRdb analysed the 5' RACE reads with MiXCR anew, one entry per CDR3 protein. The table has around 1.5 million distinct CDR3 sequences, roughly 32% seen once. Comments on this clonotype: The target antigen is unknown.

Study-wide results and limits: It was found that TCR beta diversity correlated strongly with the percentage of naive T cells. PBMC samples, being unsorted, prevented any conclusive comparison of naive and antigen-experienced cells.

The clonotype comes from a woman aged 25 to 39 in good health. The V call is TRBV6-1, the J call TRBJ2-7; TRBD1 is a possible D gene (6 bases). The specimen was blood. This chain's CDR3 is CASRTSTGAQGYHEQYF. In DNA, the CDR3 is TGTGCCAGCAGAACATCTACCGGGGCCCAGGGGTATCACGAGCAGTACTTC.